A selection of T cell receptor beta chains follows, all from one sample in a study of T cells in Graves' hyperthyroidism and ophthalmopathy. TCRdb reprocessed the multiplex PCR reads via MiXCR and lists one record per CDR3 protein. The sample lists more than 500,000 distinct CDR3 sequences, 15% to 20% occurring once. The sequencing input was blood. The receptors stem from a woman aged 25 to 45 with Graves' ophthalmopathy. Each CDR3 is given with its conserved first and last residue. Fields, in order: D gene, V gene, CDR3 length, J gene, clone size, CDR3 DNA, CDR3 protein. A D gene is named only where the DNA matches it firmly. A clone size is listed for some rows: how often the clone was seen (once, few, many), or a class if it is expanded.

NA	TRBV6-5	14	TRBJ2-5	NA	TGTGCCAGCAGTTACTCTTTCGGACGGGAGACCCAGTACTTC	CASSYSFGRETQYF
NA	TRBV25-1	11	TRBJ1-2	NA	TGTGCCAGCAGGGCCCCCTGGGGCTACACCTTC	CASRAPWGYTF
NA	TRBV15	15	TRBJ2-7	NA	TGTGCCACCAGTAGAGAGGGGGTTCCCTCCTACGAGCAGTACTTC	CATSREGVPSYEQYF
TRBD2	TRBV7-9	16	TRBJ2-1	many	TGTGCCAGCAGCTTAAGGGTCGGGGAGGGCCTAGATGAGCAGTTCTTC	CASSLRVGEGLDEQFF
NA	TRBV28	12	TRBJ2-3	many	TGTGCCAGCAGTAAAAGCCCGGATACGCAGTATTTT	CASSKSPDTQYF
TRBD2	TRBV7-9	16	TRBJ2-7	NA	TGTGCCAGCAGCCACCTGTCCGGGAGGGCCCCCTACGAGCAGTACTTC	CASSHLSGRAPYEQYF
TRBD1	TRBV27	14	TRBJ2-1	many	TGTGCCAGCACCTCCTGGGACAGCTACAATGAGCAGTTCTTC	CASTSWDSYNEQFF
NA	TRBV6-5	18	TRBJ2-5	NA	TGTGCCAGCAGTTACTCGATATCTCCTCGGGTTGCGGGAGAGACCCAGTACTTC	CASSYSISPRVAGETQYF
TRBD2	TRBV20-1	15	TRBJ2-7	many	TGCAGTGCTTGGTCCGGGACTAGCGGATCCTACGAGCAGTACTTC	CSAWSGTSGSYEQYF
NA	TRBV6-1	13	TRBJ2-7	few	TGTGCCAGCAACATAGTGGGAGCCTACGAGCAGTACTTC	CASNIVGAYEQYF
NA	TRBV11-3	14	TRBJ2-7	few	TGTGCCAGCAGCTTACCCGAGGGTCCCTACGAGCAGTACTTC	CASSLPEGPYEQYF
TRBD1	TRBV12-3/TRBV12-4	12	TRBJ1-5	many	TGTGCCAGCAGTATGGACAGGGAGCCCCAGCATTTT	CASSMDREPQHF
TRBD1	TRBV27	15	TRBJ1-5	few	TGTGCCAGCAGTTCCTGGGGACAGATAAATCAGCCCCAGCATTTT	CASSSWGQINQPQHF
NA	TRBV5-1	14	TRBJ1-1	NA	TGCGCCAGCAGCCCACAGGGTACGGACACTGAAGCTTTCTTT	CASSPQGTDTEAFF
NA	TRBV6-1	14	TRBJ2-4	few	TGTGCCAGCAGTCCCCTCCGTCTTTGGAACATTCAGTACTTC	CASSPLRLWNIQYF
NA	TRBV12-3/TRBV12-4	14	TRBJ1-3	many	TGTGCCAGCAGTCCAATCGCGGGTGGAAACACCATATATTTT	CASSPIAGGNTIYF
TRBD1	TRBV12-3/TRBV12-4	12	TRBJ1-2	many	TGTGCCAGCAGCCCAGGGGGCCTTGGCTACACCTTC	CASSPGGLGYTF
NA	TRBV27	14	TRBJ2-7	NA	TGTGCCAGCAGTCACGCGGGGAACTCCTACGAGCAGTACTTC	CASSHAGNSYEQYF
TRBD2	TRBV3-1	15	TRBJ2-1	NA	TGTGCCAGCAGCCCCAGACTAGCGGGAGGTAGCGAGCAGTTCTTC	CASSPRLAGGSEQFF
NA	TRBV19	17	TRBJ1-4	NA	TGTGCCAGTAGTCTCACCCCCGGCATGGCTAATAATGAAAAACTGTTTTTT	CASSLTPGMANNEKLFF
NA	TRBV20-1	15	TRBJ1-1	NA	TGCAGTGCCGCCAATGGGGTCCTAATGAACACTGAAGCTCTCTTT	CSAANGVLMNTEALF
TRBD2	TRBV24-1	15	TRBJ2-3	many	TGTGCCACCACTCCGACTAGCGGGAACACAGATACGCAGTATTTT	CATTPTSGNTDTQYF